A single sample gave rise to the 19 T cell receptor beta chains below, sequenced in a study of shared clonotypes between healthy human individuals. Libraries were prepared by immunoSEQ multiplex PCR; TCRdb keeps only in-frame clonotypes and omits some of them. The sample carries hundreds of thousands of clones, 80% to 95% recorded once. CD45RO-negative cells were positively selected for CCR7, leaving out terminally differentiated effector memory CD45RA+ cells. The source material was naive CD8+ T cells sorted from blood. Receptors were obtained from a man younger than 40 in good health.

About this clone: Other DNA sequences in the sample encode the same CDR3. J is TRBJ2-7 and V is TRBV9; D is perhaps TRBD1 (6 bases). The germline V gene has CDR1 SGDLS and CDR2 YYNGEE. The CDR3 has 14 amino acids. Trimming cost V 0 bases and J 2 bases, with 9 bases left between them. CDR3 region: CASSVGGGTYEQYF. CDR3 in DNA: TGTGCCAGCAGCGTAGGAGGGGGAACCTACGAGCAGTACTTC.

J is TRBJ2-7 and V is TRBV4-1; TRBD1 matches at 7 bases. The CDR3 is 17 amino acids. From germline, CDR1 is MGHRA and CDR2 YSYEKL. Trimming removed 4 bases from V and 6 bases from J; junction bases left unmatched: 18. The CDR3 loop is CASSPRDSILPEGEQYF. The CDR3 bases are TGCGCCAGCAGCCCTAGGGACAGTATCCTCCCTGAGGGCGAGCAGTACTTC.

This clone was counted a few times. The chain uses TRBV30 and TRBJ2-5, with a weak D call TRBD2 (6 bases). The CDR3 sequence is 12 residues long. V dropped 0 bases and J dropped 13 bases, with 15 bases sitting between them. Germline lookup yields CDR1 GTSNPN and CDR2 SVGIG (reference sequence). CDR3 protein: CAWSVPSDYLYF. The DNA for the CDR3 is TGTGCCTGGAGTGTGCCCTCGGACTATCTGTACTTC.

This clone was found a few times. The rearrangement joins TRBV11-2 to TRBJ2-2; D unclear. Trimming stripped 1 base from V and 6 bases from J, with 0 bases between. The germline V gene encodes CDR1 SGHAT and CDR2 FQNNGV. The CDR3 has 11 residues. CDR3 coding DNA: TGTGCCAGCAGCTTAGCCGGGGAGCTGTTTTTT. Amino acids: CASSLAGELFF.

The chain combines TRBV2 with TRBJ1-5; 8 positions match TRBD1. V lost 7 bases to trimming and J lost 11 bases; unmatched junction nucleotides: 16. The V gene's germline CDR1 is SNHLY and CDR2 FYNNEI. The CDR3 covers 15 residues. The CDR3 here is CASMGWPGQDRAQHF. DNA for the CDR3: TGTGCCAGCATGGGGTGGCCGGGACAGGATAGGGCCCAGCATTTT.

The chain has TRBV7-9 and TRBJ2-2; 12 bases are shared with TRBD2. In germline, CDR1 is SEHNR, CDR2 FQNEAQ (reference sequence). The CDR3 is 16 amino acids. Trimming took 5 bases from V and 5 from J; bases not matched to a gene: 6. The CDR3 loop reads CASSPPGTSGTGELFF. DNA for the CDR3: TGTGCCAGCAGCCCACCCGGGACTAGCGGGACCGGGGAGCTGTTTTTT.

V and J are TRBV30 and TRBJ2-2, with D tentatively TRBD1 (6 bases). Germline CDR1 and CDR2: GTSNPN and SVGIG (reference sequence). Trimming left V 3 bases short and J 7 bases short, with 15 bases between. The CDR3 has 14 residues. In DNA form, the CDR3 reads TGTGCCTGGAGGAGATACAGGGAGATCGGGGAGCTGTTTTTT. Amino acids: CAWRRYREIGELFF.

About this clone: The sample has other DNA sequences that encode this CDR3 too. This sequence joins TRBV29-1 and TRBJ2-7; 9 bases are shared with TRBD1. CDR3 size: 14 residues. Per germline, CDR1 SQVTM and CDR2 ANQGSEA. The V and J ends lost 4 bases and 2 bases, in that order; junction bases with no gene match: 6. CDR3 region: CSVVPRDRAYEQYF. The CDR3 DNA reads as TGCAGCGTTGTCCCCCGGGACAGGGCCTACGAGCAGTACTTC.

This clone was seen just once. The chain couples TRBV11-3 to TRBJ2-1; possibly TRBD1 or TRBD2 for D (5 bases each). Trimming removed 1 base from V and 9 bases from J, with 19 bases in between. Germline V gene lookup returns CDR1 SGHNT and CDR2 YENEEA. This CDR3 comprises 16 residues. Here the CDR3 reads CASSLAGTHQIGEQFF. The CDR3 coding sequence is TGTGCCAGCAGCTTAGCCGGGACCCACCAGATTGGTGAGCAGTTCTTC.

V gene TRBV28 combines with J gene TRBJ2-6; D possibly matches TRBD1 or TRBD2 (5 bases each). Germline V lookup: CDR1 MDHEN, CDR2 SYDVKM. The CDR3 has 18 residues. The V and J ends lost 3 bases and 1 base respectively, with 16 bases between them. DNA for the CDR3: TGTGCCAGCAGTTTGGTGGGGACCTCTAGTTCTGGGGCCAACGTCCTGACTTTC. Amino acids: CASSLVGTSSSGANVLTF.

This chain uses TRBV25-1 with TRBJ2-7; 10 positions agree with TRBD2. This CDR3 spans 16 amino acids. Unmatched junction bases numbered 8, after V lost 0 bases and J lost 6 bases. From germline, CDR1 is MGHDK and CDR2 SYGVNS. CDR3 sequence reads: CASSEYNLAGEGEQYF. The CDR3 nucleotides are TGTGCCAGCAGTGAATACAACCTAGCGGGAGAAGGCGAGCAGTACTTC.

The DNA of the CDR3 is TGTGCCAGCAGCTTATCTAGTGGCGACGAGCAGTACTTC. Translating it yields CASSLSSGDEQYF. V gene TRBV5-4 combines with J gene TRBJ2-7; no definite D call. V dropped 2 bases and J dropped 5 bases, with 11 bases sitting between them. The germline V gene has CDR1 SGHNT and CDR2 YYREEE (reference sequence). This CDR3 spans 13 amino acids.

This sequence joins TRBV27 and TRBJ2-7; no clear D gene. Trimming shortened V by 3 bases and J by 3 bases, and 9 bases separated the two germline ends. Germline V gene lookup returns CDR1 MNHEY and CDR2 SMNVEV (reference sequence). The CDR3 covers 13 residues. The CDR3 reads CASSLRENYEQYF. The CDR3 region has the DNA TGTGCCAGCAGTTTGAGAGAAAACTACGAGCAGTACTTC.

As regards this clone: This sample also contains other DNA sequences that code for the same CDR3. The gene calls are TRBV27 and TRBJ2-7; the D gene could be TRBD1 or TRBD2 (6 bases each). The CDR3 is 13 residues long. Germline values: CDR1 MNHEY, CDR2 SMNVEV (reference sequence). V lost 6 bases, J lost 4 bases, and 13 bases lay in between. CDR3 nucleotides: TGTGCCAGCAGCCCCGGAGGGGGGTACGAGCAGTACTTC. This codes for CASSPGGGYEQYF.

The gene calls are TRBV30 and TRBJ2-7; 7 bases match TRBD2. The CDR3 consists of 14 residues. V lost 8 bases to trimming and J lost 5 bases; unmatched junction nucleotides: 15. Germline lookup yields CDR1 GTSNPN and CDR2 SVGIG (reference sequence). Here the CDR3 DNA reads TGTGCCGGGCCTACTAGCGCTGGTAGGGACGAGCAGTACTTC. Protein product: CAGPTSAGRDEQYF.

This clone appeared a single time. The chain links TRBV15 to TRBJ2-1, with D perhaps matching TRBD2 (5 bases). CDR3 length equals 15 residues. The germline gives CDR1 LNHNV, CDR2 YYDKDF (reference sequence). V dropped 2 bases and J dropped 3 bases, with 11 bases sitting between them. CDR3 loop: CATSRPDGIYNEQFF. The CDR3 region has the DNA TGTGCCACCAGCAGACCTGACGGGATCTACAATGAGCAGTTCTTC.

The J gene is TRBJ2-1, the V gene TRBV7-9; TRBD2 matches at 10 bases. In germline, CDR1 is SEHNR, CDR2 FQNEAQ (reference sequence). V lost 4 bases, J lost 6 bases, and 9 bases stayed unmatched. The CDR3 consists of 16 residues. The CDR3 DNA reads TGTGCCAGCAGCTCTGCTGTTGGGACTAGCGCCAATGAGCAGTTCTTC. This translates into CASSSAVGTSANEQFF.

The chain carries TRBV29-1 and TRBJ1-4, with D possibly TRBD1 on 6 matching bases. V was clipped by 7 bases and J by 2 bases, with 14 bases between them. This CDR3 contains 14 residues. The germline CDR1 and CDR2 sequences are SQVTM and ANQGSEA. CDR3: CSANTGGTNEKLFF. CDR3 bases: TGCAGCGCAAACACGGGGGGCACTAATGAAAAACTGTTTTTT.

The V and J genes are TRBV7-2 and TRBJ2-1; weak D call: TRBD1 (5 bases). The CDR3 extends over 13 amino acids. V was cut by 1 base and J by 10 bases, with 11 bases left in between. Germline V gene lookup returns CDR1 SGHTA and CDR2 FQGNSA. The CDR3, as DNA: TGTGCCAGCAGCTTAGGAGACAGAAACGAGCAGTTCTTC. Protein sequence: CASSLGDRNEQFF.